Below, 5 T cell receptor beta chains from the same sample are listed, as sequenced in a study of CD4 T cell repertoires in COVID-19. The table came from immunoSEQ multiplex PCR; TCRdb's copy has only in-frame clones and leaves some out. The sample holds approximately 24,000 clones; more than 85% are singletons and the top ten take approximately 0.7%. These memory T cells were uncultured and sequenced directly after ex vivo isolation. Material: circulating follicular helper CD4+ T cells (cTfh) from blood, obtained before the COVID-19 pandemic. Receptor source: a human donor who had COVID-19.

The chain is built from TRBV10-2 and TRBJ1-1; the D gene is possibly TRBD1 (6 bases). V lost 9 bases, J lost 0 bases, and 11 bases lay in between. Germline V lookup: CDR1 WSHSY, CDR2 SAAADI. This CDR3 is 13 amino acids long. DNA for the CDR3: TGCGCCAGTTTACAGGGCCTGAACACTGAAGCTTTCTTT. Amino acids: CASLQGLNTEAFF.

The gene calls are TRBV11-3 and TRBJ2-1; 9 bases map to TRBD2. CDR1 is SGHNT and CDR2 is YENEEA in the germline V gene. The CDR3 spans 13 residues. With 7 bases clipped from V and 6 bases from J, the junction kept 4 bases outside the gene matches. The CDR3 coding sequence is TGTGCCAGCACCCGTAGCGGGAGCAATGAGCAGTTCTTC. It specifies CASTRSGSNEQFF.

This chain uses TRBV5-1 with TRBJ2-5; no definite D call. The CDR3 extends over 14 amino acids. Germline V gene lookup returns CDR1 SGHRS and CDR2 YFSETQ. Trimming took 0 bases from V and 2 from J, leaving 8 bases between them. The chain's CDR3 is CASSLGRNQETQYF. CDR3 DNA: TGCGCCAGCAGCTTGGGCAGGAATCAAGAGACCCAGTACTTC.

The chain links TRBV7-9 to TRBJ2-7; 8 nucleotides match TRBD1. Germline CDR1 SEHNR, CDR2 FQNEAQ (reference sequence). J was trimmed by 5 bases and V by 5 bases; bases with no gene match: 11. The CDR3 extends over 15 amino acids. CDR3 region: CASSLQGAYNDEQYF. In DNA, the CDR3 is TGTGCCAGCAGCCTGCAGGGGGCGTACAACGACGAGCAGTACTTC.

The genes are TRBV10-3 and TRBJ2-7; TRBD1 matches at 10 bases. This CDR3 is 18 amino acids long. V dropped 0 bases and J dropped 1; count of bases not matched to a gene: 9. Germline-derived CDR1 and CDR2 are ENHRY and SYGVKD. The CDR3 DNA reads as TGTGCCATCAGTGAGTCGATCCCTGGACAGGGGGGGTCCTACGAGCAGTACTTC. Its translation: CAISESIPGQGGSYEQYF.